One T cell receptor beta chain is described in this entry. The sample holds a few counts of this clone. Its antigen remains undetermined. Nothing much larger sits one base from this clone, and base qualities are not available. The data stem from a study of vaccination effects on CD4 cells after COVID-19 (dated by TCRdb to the early 2020s). Concerning the study at large: In the ViraFEST assay, PBMC were stimulated with viral peptide pools, and antigen-specific CD4+ T cell clonotypes were then identified by expansion using TCR sequencing. Across the study, the median time from the second dose to post-vaccine sampling was 72 days (range 14 to 241). Some 2 million PBMC per well were cultured with 9 to 10 ug/ml peptides in IMDM containing around 4.6% human AB serum, approximately 9.1 IU/ml IL-2 and gentamicin. SARS-CoV-2 spike-specific CD4+ TCR repertoires from before and after mRNA vaccination were compared in COVID-19 convalescent patients and in infection-naive vaccine recipients. A total of 9 to 11 COVID-19 convalescent patients and a handful of SARS-CoV-2-naive healthy vaccine recipients were included in the full study. In the study, cultures from other donors were sequenced using the Oncomine TCR Beta short-read assay on an Illumina iSeq 100. Beyond this particular receptor, the publication reports: Marked clonal contraction was observed in both infection-induced and vaccine-induced clones at late post-vaccination timepoints, consistent with waning T cell responses. The study was limited by a small number of convalescent patients, and early post-infection timepoints were lacking. Among healthy vaccine recipients, nearly all vaccine-induced clones were SARS-CoV-2 mono-reactive, and only 1 of 255 was cross-reactive with common cold coronaviruses.

V lost 6 bases and J lost 6 bases; the stretch between them is 18 bases long. In the germline V gene, CDR1 corresponds to MNHEY and CDR2 to SVGAGI. From cysteine to valine, the CDR3 is 14 amino acids long. Kept here is only the CDR3 DNA, which spans 42 bases and is read in frame from base 1. After about 10 days of culture, CD4+ T cells were isolated with the EasySep CD4+ T cell isolation kit. Participants received two doses of either the BNT162b2 or the mRNA-1273 mRNA SARS-CoV-2 vaccine. None of the healthy vaccine recipients had a prior SARS-CoV-2 infection, which was confirmed by nucleocapsid antibody tests that came back negative both before and after vaccination. On days 3 and 7, half of the culture medium was replaced with fresh IL-2-containing medium. Unless otherwise noted, each peptide stimulation condition was cultured in triplicate wells. PBMC were separated from whole blood using Ficoll-Paque Plus gradient centrifugation and were then either cryopreserved at -140C or used fresh. The QIAamp micro DNA kit was used to extract genomic DNA from the cultured CD4+ T cells.

The receptor library was made with the immunoSEQ multiplex PCR assay. TCR beta CDR3 sequencing was performed on DNA from the cultured, isolated CD4+ T cells. The paper's processing steps were these. Non-productive TCR sequences were removed, reads were trimmed to the CDR3 region, and CDR3s of at least 7 amino acids were retained. Antigen-specific clonotypes were identified with the MANAFEST web app by comparing expansion in peptide wells against reference cultures. To be called positive, a clone needed expansion at FDR<0.05 compared with the reference and with all other wells, an odds ratio greater than 5, and a frequency greater than 0.1% in two replicate wells. A clonotype was called cross-reactive if it was significantly expanded both in SARS-CoV-2 spike wells and in at least one common cold coronavirus spike condition. Using the stringdist R package, CDR3 similarity was measured by Levenshtein distance, and unrooted trees were constructed with ape in R 3.6.1. The immuneACCESS repertoire file appears here via TCRdb, limited to in-frame rearrangements. These files lack a portion of the clones; in checked studies, under half of the deficit traces to unresolved V genes, and the cause of the others is not known. That table is the source of V, J and clone size, and D and trimming were worked out from the DNA. Across this sample there are tens of thousands of clones, with roughly 74% seen only once. The ten largest clones capture 2% to 2.5% of the sample.

Sequences were derived from CD4+ T cells from PBMCs cultured without peptide, sampled after COVID-19 vaccination. The rearranged segments are TRBV6-5 and TRBJ2-7; possibly the D gene is TRBD2, per 5 matching bases. The clonotype was recovered from a human donor who received a COVID-19 vaccine. In nucleotide form, the sequence is TGTGCCAGCAGACCCCGGACTGTATCAGGCGAGCAGTACGTC. It codes for CASRPRTVSGEQYV.